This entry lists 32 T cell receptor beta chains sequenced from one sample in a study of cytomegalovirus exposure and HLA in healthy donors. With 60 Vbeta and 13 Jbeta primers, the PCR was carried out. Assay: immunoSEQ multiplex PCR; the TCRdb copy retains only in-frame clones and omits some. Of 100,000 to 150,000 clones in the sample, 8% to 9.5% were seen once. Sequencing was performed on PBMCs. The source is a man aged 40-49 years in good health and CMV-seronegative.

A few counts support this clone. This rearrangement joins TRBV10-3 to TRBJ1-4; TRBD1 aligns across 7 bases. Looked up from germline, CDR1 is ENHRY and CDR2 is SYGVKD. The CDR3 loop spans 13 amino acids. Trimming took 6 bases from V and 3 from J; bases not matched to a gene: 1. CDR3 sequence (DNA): TGTGCCATCAGGGGGACAGCTAATGAAAAACTGTTTTTT. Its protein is CAIRGTANEKLFF.

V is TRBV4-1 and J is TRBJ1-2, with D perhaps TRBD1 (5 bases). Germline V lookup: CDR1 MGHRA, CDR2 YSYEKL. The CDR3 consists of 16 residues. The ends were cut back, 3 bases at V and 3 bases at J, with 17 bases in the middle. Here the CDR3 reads CASSHPRDGGDYGYTF. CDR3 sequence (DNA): TGCGCCAGCAGCCATCCCCGGGACGGGGGAGACTATGGCTACACCTTC.

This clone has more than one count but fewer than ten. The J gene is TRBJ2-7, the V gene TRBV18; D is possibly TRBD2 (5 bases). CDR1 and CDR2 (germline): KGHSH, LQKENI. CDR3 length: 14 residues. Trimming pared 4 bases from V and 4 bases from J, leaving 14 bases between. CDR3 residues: CASSRGLTGYEQYF. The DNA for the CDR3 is TGTGCCAGCTCACGAGGGCTCACGGGGTACGAGCAGTACTTC.

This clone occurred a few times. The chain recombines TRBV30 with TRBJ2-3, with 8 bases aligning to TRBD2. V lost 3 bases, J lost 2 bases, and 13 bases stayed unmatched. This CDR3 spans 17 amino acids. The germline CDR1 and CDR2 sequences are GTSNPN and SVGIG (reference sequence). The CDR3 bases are TGTGCCTGGAGCCTCTCCGCGGCGGGGGGATACACAGATACGCAGTATTTT. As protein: CAWSLSAAGGYTDTQYF.

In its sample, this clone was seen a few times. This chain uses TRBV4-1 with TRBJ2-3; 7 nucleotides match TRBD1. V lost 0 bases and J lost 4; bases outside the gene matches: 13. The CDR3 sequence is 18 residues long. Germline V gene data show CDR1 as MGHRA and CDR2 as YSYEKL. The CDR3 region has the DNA TGCGCCAGCAGCCAAGAATGGAGTCTCCCTCAGGGGGCAGATACGCAGTATTTT. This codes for CASSQEWSLPQGADTQYF.

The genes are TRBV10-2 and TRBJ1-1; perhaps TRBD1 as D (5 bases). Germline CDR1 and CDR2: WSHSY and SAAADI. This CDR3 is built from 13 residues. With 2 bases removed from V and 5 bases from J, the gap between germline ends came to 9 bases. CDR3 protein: CASSEGARTEAFF. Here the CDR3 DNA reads TGCGCCAGCAGTGAGGGGGCCCGTACTGAAGCTTTCTTT.

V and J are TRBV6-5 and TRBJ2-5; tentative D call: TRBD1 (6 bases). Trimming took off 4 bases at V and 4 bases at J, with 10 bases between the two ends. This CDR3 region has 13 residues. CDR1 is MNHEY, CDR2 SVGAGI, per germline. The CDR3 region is CASSFDRRETQYF. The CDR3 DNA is TGTGCCAGCAGTTTCGACAGGAGAGAGACCCAGTACTTC.

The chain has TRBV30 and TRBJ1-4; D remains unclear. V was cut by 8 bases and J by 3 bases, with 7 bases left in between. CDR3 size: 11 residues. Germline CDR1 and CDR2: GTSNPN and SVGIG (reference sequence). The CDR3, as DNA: TGTGCCCTGGCCGCTAATGAAAAACTGTTTTTT. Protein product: CALAANEKLFF.

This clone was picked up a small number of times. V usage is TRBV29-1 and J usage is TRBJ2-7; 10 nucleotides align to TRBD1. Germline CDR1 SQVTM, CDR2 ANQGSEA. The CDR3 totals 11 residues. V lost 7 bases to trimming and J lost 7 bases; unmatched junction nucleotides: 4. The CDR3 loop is CSGQGAREQYF. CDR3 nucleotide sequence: TGCAGCGGACAGGGGGCGAGGGAGCAGTACTTC.

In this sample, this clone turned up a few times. CDR3 sequence reads: CASSYRTGISYNEQFF. Here the CDR3 DNA reads TGTGCCAGCAGCTACCGCACGGGAATCTCCTACAATGAGCAGTTCTTC. J is TRBJ2-1 and V is TRBV7-8; maybe TRBD2 (5 bases). Deletions cut 4 bases from V and 0 bases from J, with 13 bases between. This CDR3 region has 16 residues. The V gene's germline CDR1 is SGHVS and CDR2 FQNEAQ.

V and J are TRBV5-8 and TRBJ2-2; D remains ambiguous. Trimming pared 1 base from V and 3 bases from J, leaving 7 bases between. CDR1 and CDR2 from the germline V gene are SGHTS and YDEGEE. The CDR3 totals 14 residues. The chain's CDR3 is CASSLWQDTGELFF. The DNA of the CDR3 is TGTGCCAGCAGCTTGTGGCAGGACACCGGGGAGCTGTTTTTT.

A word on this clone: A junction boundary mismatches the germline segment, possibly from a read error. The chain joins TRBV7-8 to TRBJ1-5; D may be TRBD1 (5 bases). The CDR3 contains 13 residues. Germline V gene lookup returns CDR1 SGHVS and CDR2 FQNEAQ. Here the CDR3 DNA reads TGTGCCAGCAGCATTCAGGGAAATCGGCCCCAGCATTTT. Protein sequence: CASSIQGNRPQHF.

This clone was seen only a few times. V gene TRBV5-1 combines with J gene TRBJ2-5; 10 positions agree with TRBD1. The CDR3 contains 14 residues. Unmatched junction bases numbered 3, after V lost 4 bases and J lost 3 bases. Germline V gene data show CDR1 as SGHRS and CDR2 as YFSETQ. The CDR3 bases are TGCGCCAGCAGCGATGGGACAGGGGAAGAGACCCAGTACTTC. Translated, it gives CASSDGTGEETQYF.

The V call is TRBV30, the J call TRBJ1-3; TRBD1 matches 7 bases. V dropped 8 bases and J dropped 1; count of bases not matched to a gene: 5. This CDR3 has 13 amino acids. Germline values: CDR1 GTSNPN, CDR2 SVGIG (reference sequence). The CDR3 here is CAEQGRSGNTIYF. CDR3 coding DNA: TGTGCCGAACAGGGGAGGTCTGGAAACACCATATATTTT.

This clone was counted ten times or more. CDR3 coding DNA: TGTGCCAGCAGCCACTCGAGGAGACCCTACGAGCAGTACTTC. It codes for CASSHSRRPYEQYF. The V call is TRBV11-2, the J call TRBJ2-7; the D is unclear. The CDR3 covers 14 residues. The V end was cut by 5 bases, the J end by 2 bases, with 13 bases between. The germline V gene has CDR1 SGHAT and CDR2 FQNNGV.

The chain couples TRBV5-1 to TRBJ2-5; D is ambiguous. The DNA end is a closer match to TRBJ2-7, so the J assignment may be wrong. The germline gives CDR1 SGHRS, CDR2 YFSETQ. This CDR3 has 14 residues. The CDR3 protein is CASSLRLNSYEQYF. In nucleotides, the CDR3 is TGCGCCAGCAGCCTACGACTGAACTCCTACGAGCAGTACTTC.

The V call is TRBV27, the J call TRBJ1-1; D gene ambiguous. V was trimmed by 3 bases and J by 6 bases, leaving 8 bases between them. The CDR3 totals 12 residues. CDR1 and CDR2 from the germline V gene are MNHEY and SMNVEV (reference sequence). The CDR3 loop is CASSFPGAEAFF. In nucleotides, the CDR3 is TGTGCCAGCAGTTTTCCCGGAGCTGAAGCTTTCTTT.

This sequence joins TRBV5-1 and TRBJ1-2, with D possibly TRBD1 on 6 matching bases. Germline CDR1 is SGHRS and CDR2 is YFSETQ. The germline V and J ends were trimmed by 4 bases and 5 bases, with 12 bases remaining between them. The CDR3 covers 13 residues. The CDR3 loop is CASSLAQGYGYTF. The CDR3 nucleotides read TGCGCCAGCAGCCTGGCACAGGGATATGGCTACACCTTC.

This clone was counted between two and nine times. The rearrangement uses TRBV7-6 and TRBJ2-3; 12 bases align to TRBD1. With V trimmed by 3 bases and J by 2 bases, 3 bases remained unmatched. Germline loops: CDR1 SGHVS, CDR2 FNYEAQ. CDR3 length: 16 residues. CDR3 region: CASSFGTGGITDTQYF. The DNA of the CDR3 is TGTGCCAGCAGCTTCGGGACAGGGGGCATCACAGATACGCAGTATTTT.

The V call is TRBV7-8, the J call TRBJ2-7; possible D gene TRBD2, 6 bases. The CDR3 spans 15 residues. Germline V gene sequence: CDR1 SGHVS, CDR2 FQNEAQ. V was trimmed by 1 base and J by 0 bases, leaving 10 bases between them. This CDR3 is CASSLGRGSSYEQYF. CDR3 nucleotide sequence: TGTGCCAGCAGCTTAGGTCGGGGGAGCTCCTACGAGCAGTACTTC.

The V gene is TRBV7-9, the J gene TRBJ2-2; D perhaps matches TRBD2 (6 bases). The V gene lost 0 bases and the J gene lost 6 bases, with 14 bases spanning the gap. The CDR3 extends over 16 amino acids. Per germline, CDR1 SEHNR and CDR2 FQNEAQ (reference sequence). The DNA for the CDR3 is TGTGCCAGCAGCTTAGCGTGGGCTAGCGCTCCCGGGGAGCTGTTTTTT. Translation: CASSLAWASAPGELFF. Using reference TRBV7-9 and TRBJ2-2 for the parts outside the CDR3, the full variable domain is DTGVSQNPRHKITKRGQNVTFRCDPISEHNRLYWYRQTLGQGPEFLTYFQNEAQLEKSRLLSDRFSAERPKGSFSTLEIQRTEQGDSAMYLCASSLAWASAPGELFFGEGSRLTVL.

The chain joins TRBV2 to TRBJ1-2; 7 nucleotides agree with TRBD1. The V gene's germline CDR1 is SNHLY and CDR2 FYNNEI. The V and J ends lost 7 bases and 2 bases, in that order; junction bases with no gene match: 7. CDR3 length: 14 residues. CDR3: CASNKGRGNYGYTF. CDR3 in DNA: TGTGCCAGCAATAAAGGCAGGGGGAACTATGGCTACACCTTC.

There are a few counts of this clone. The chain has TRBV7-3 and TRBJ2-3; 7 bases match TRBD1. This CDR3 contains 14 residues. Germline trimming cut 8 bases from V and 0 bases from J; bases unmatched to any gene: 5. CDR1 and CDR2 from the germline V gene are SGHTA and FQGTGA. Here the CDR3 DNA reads TGTGCCAGCTCCGACAGGGTCAGCACAGATACGCAGTATTTT. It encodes CASSDRVSTDTQYF.

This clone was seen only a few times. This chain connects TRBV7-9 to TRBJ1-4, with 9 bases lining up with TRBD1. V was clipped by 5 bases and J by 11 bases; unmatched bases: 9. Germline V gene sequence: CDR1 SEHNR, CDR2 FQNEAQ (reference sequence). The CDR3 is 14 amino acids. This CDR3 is CASSPGTGISKLFF. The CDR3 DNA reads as TGTGCCAGCAGCCCCGGGACAGGGATTTCGAAACTGTTTTTT.

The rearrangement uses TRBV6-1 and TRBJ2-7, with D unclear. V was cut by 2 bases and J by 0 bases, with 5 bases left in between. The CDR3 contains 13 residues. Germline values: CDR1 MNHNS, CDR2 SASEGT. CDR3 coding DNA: TGTGCCAGCAGTGAAAACAGCTCCTACGAGCAGTACTTC. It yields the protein CASSENSSYEQYF.

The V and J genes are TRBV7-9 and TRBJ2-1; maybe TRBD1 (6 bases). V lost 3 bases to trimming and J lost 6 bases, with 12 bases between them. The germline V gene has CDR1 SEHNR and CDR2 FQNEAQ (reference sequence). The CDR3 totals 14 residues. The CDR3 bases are TGTGCCAGCAGCTTCTCAGGGGCGGGCAATGAGCAGTTCTTC. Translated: CASSFSGAGNEQFF.

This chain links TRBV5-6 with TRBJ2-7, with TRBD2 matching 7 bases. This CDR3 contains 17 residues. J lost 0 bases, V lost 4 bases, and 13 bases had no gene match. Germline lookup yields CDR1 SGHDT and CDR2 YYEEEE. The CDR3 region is CASSQNYGGGSSYEQYF. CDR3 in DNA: TGTGCCAGCAGCCAGAATTACGGCGGGGGTTCCTCCTACGAGCAGTACTTC.

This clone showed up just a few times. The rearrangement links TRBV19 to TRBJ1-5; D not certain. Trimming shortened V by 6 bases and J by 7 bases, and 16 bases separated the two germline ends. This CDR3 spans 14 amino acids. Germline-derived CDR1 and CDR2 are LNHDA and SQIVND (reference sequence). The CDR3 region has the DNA TGTGCCAGTAGGATCGGTACGGGAGGACAGCCCCAGCATTTT. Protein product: CASRIGTGGQPQHF.

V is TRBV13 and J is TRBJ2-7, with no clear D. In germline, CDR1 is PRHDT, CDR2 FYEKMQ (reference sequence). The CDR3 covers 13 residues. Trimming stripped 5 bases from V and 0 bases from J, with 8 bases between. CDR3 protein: CASSLGTSYEQYF. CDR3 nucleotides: TGTGCCAGCAGCCTGGGCACCTCCTACGAGCAGTACTTC.

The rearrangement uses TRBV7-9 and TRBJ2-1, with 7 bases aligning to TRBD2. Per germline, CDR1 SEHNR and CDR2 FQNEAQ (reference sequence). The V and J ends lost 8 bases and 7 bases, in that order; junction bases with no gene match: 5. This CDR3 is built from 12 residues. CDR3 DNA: TGTGCCAGCGGCATGGGGGGGAATGAGCAGTTCTTC. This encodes CASGMGGNEQFF.

CDR3 sequence reads: CASSLAGGGAYNEQFF. CDR3 nucleotides: TGTGCCAGCAGCTTAGCTGGCGGGGGGGCCTACAATGAGCAGTTCTTC. The J gene is TRBJ2-1, the V gene TRBV7-3; 9 bases align to TRBD2. This CDR3 spans 16 amino acids. The germline CDR1 and CDR2 sequences are SGHTA and FQGTGA. V was pared by 2 bases and J by 2 bases, with 4 bases of the junction left unmatched.

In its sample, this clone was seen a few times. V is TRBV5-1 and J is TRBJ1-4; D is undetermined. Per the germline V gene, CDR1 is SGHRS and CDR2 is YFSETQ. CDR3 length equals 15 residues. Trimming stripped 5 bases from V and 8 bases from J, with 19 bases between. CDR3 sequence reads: CASRPDGGLGEKLFF. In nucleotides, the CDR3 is TGCGCCAGCAGACCTGACGGCGGGCTCGGGGAAAAACTGTTTTTT.